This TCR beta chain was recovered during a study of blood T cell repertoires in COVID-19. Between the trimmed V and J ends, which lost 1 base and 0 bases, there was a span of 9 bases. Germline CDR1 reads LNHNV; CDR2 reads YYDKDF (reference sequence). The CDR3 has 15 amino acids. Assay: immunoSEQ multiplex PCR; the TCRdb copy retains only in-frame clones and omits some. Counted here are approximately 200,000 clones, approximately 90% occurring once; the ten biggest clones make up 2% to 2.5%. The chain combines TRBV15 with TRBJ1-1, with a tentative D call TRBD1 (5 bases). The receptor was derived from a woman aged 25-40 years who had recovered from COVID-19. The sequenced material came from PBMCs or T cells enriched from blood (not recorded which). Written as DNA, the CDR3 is TGTGCCACCAGCAGAGGTCCAGGGATGAACACTGAAGCTTTCTTT. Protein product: CATSRGPGMNTEAFF.